This T cell receptor (beta chain) was identified in a study of blood T cell repertoires in COVID-19. In the study overall: There were acute and convalescent COVID-19 samples, and they came from the United States, Italy and Spain. From T cells, B-cell-depleted T cells, or PBMCs came the material, which was cDNA or gDNA.

J gave up 8 bases and V 6 bases, and 11 bases lay outside the gene matches. In germline, CDR1 is DFQATT, CDR2 SNEGSKA (reference sequence). CDR3 length: 14 residues. Authors' analysis steps: Quantification of nucleated cells was approximated via reference gene primer amplification. This table comes from immunoSEQ multiplex PCR, and its TCRdb copy is limited to in-frame clones, with some not included. D and trimming were read from the DNA, whereas the V and J calls and clone size are those reported in that table. Among 50,000 or so clones, around 80% were seen once, and the ten largest hold roughly 50%.

The sample taken for sequencing was peripheral blood. The sequence came from a man between 65 and 85 years old with acute or convalescent COVID-19. The chain joins TRBV20-1 to TRBJ1-2; the match to TRBD1 covers 11 bases. CDR3 bases: TGCAGTGCGAGTCTCGGGACAGGGGGTGACGGCTACACCTTC. This sequence encodes CSASLGTGGDGYTF.